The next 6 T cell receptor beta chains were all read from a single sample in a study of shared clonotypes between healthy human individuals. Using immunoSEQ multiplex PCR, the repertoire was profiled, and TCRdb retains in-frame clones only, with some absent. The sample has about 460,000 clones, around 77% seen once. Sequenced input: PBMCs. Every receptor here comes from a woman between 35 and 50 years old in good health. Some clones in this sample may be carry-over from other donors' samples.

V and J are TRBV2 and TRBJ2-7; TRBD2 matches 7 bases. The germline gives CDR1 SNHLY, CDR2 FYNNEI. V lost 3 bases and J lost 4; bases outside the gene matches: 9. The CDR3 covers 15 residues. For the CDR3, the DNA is TGTGCCAGCAGTGAGGGCGGGAGTACCCTATACGAGCAGTACTTC. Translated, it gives CASSEGGSTLYEQYF.

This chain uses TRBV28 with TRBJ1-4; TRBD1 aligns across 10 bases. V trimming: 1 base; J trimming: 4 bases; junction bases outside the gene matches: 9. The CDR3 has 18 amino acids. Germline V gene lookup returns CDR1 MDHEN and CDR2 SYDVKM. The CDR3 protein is CASSLFLPRDRGNEKLFF. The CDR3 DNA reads TGTGCCAGCAGTTTATTTCTGCCCCGGGACAGGGGTAATGAAAAACTGTTTTTT.

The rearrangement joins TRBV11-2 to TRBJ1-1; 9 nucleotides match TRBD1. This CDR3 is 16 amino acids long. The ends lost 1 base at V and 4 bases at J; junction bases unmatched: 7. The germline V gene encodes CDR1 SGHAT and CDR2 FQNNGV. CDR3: CASSLGTGVPGTEAFF. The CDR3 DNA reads TGTGCCAGCAGCTTAGGGACAGGGGTTCCGGGCACTGAAGCTTTCTTT. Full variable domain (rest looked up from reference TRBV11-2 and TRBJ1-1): EAGVAQSPRYKIIEKRQSVAFWCNPISGHATLYWYQQILGQGPKLLIQFQNNGVVDDSQLPKDRFSAERLKGVDSTLKIQPAKLEDSAVYLCASSLGTGVPGTEAFFGQGTRLTVV.

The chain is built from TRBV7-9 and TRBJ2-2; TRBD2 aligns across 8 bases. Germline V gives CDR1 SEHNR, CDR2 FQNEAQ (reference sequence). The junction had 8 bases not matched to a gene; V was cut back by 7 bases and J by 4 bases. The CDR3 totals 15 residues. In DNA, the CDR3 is TGTGCCAGCACCCCCCCTGGGACTAGCACCGGGGAGCTGTTTTTT. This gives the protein CASTPPGTSTGELFF.

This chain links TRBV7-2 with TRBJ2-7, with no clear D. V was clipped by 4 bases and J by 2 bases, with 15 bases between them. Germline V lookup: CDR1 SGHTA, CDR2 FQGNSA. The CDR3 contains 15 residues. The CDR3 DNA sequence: TGTGCCAGCAGCTCATCCGGGCCTGTAACCTACGAGCAGTACTTC. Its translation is CASSSSGPVTYEQYF. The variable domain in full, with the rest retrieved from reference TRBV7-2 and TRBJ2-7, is GAGVSQSPSNKVTEKGKDVELRCDPISGHTALYWYRQSLGQGLEFLIYFQGNSAPDKSGLPSDRFSAERTGGSVSTLTIQRTQQEDSAVYLCASSSSGPVTYEQYFGPGTRLTVT.

For the CDR3, the DNA is TGTGCCAGTAGTCCTCTAGCGGGAGGGCCAGATACGCAGTATTTT. It translates to CASSPLAGGPDTQYF. The chain is built from TRBV19 and TRBJ2-3; 12 bases map to TRBD2. Germline-derived CDR1 and CDR2 are LNHDA and SQIVND (reference sequence). J was trimmed by 4 bases and V by 5 bases; bases with no gene match: 4. The CDR3 loop spans 15 amino acids.